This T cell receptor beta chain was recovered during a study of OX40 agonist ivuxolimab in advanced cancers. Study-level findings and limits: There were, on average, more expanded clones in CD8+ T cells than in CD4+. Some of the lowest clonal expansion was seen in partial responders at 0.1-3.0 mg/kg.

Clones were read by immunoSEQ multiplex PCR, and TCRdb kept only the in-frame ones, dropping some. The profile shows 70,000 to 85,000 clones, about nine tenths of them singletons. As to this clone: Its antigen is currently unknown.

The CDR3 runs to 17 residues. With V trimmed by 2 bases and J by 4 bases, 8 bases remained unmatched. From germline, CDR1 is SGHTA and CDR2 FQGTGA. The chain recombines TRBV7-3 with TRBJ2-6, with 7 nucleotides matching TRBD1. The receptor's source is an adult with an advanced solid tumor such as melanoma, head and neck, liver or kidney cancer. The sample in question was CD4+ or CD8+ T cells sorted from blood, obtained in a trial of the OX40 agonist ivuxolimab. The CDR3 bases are TGTGCCAGCAGCTTACTGCAACAGGGGTCGGGGGCCAACGTCCTGACTTTC. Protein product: CASSLLQQGSGANVLTF.